These 14 T cell receptor beta chains originate from one sample sequenced in a study of blood T cell repertoires in COVID-19. The protocol was immunoSEQ multiplex PCR, while the TCRdb copy is restricted to in-frame clones and leaves out a portion. Here the sample spans roughly 200,000 clones, roughly 84% being singletons. The specimen sequenced was peripheral blood. These receptors all stem from a woman older than 75 with active or convalescent COVID-19.

V is TRBV6-4 and J is TRBJ1-2; TRBD1 matches at 9 bases. In germline, CDR1 is MRHNA, CDR2 SNTAGT. The CDR3 has 14 residues. V lost 8 bases and J lost 8; bases outside the gene matches: 12. As DNA, the CDR3 is TGTGCCAGCGTAACAGGGGGCCGAGAAGAAGGCTACACCTTC. Amino acid sequence: CASVTGGREEGYTF.

V gene TRBV21-1 combines with J gene TRBJ1-2; the table's D call, TRBD1, has no DNA check behind it. TRBV21-1 is flagged as a pseudogene. This CDR3 is 14 amino acids long. This CDR3 is CASSKVVGVEGYTF. CDR3 sequence (DNA): TGTGCCAGCAGCAAAGTTGTAGGGGTTGAGGGCTACACCTTC.

The chain is built from TRBV19 and TRBJ2-1, with unresolved D. Per germline, CDR1 LNHDA and CDR2 SQIVND (reference sequence). The CDR3 has 13 amino acids. V was shortened by 9 bases and J by 2 bases, with 11 bases between the two germline ends. In DNA, the CDR3 is TGTGCCAGCCGCAGAGGTCCCTACAATGAGCAGTTCTTC. It translates to CASRRGPYNEQFF.

The chain carries TRBV29-1 and TRBJ1-2; D is uncertain. This CDR3 is built from 12 residues. V lost 4 bases and J lost 2, with 8 bases in between. Germline CDR1 and CDR2: SQVTM and ANQGSEA. The chain's CDR3 is CSVVRANYGYTF. The CDR3, as DNA: TGCAGCGTTGTGCGGGCCAACTATGGCTACACCTTC.

V usage is TRBV5-1 and J usage is TRBJ2-7; 10 bases match TRBD1. The junction had 8 bases not matched to a gene; V was cut back by 0 bases and J by 5 bases. The CDR3 is 16 amino acids. Germline-derived CDR1 and CDR2 are SGHRS and YFSETQ. Written as DNA, the CDR3 is TGCGCCAGCAGCTTGGCCCCCGGGACAGGGGCCCACGAGCAGTACTTC. Protein: CASSLAPGTGAHEQYF.

The gene calls are TRBV6-6 and TRBJ1-2, with 9 bases that match TRBD1. The J segment lost 13 bases and the V segment lost 6 bases, leaving 18 bases of the junction unmatched. The CDR3 loop spans 15 amino acids. Germline V gene sequence: CDR1 MNHNY, CDR2 SVGAGI (reference sequence). The CDR3 sequence is CASSLSTGTGIGVTF. In DNA, the CDR3 is TGTGCCAGCAGCCTATCCACCGGGACAGGGATTGGAGTCACCTTC.

The chain joins TRBV5-4 to TRBJ2-5; D is perhaps TRBD1 (6 bases). Germline V lookup: CDR1 SGHNT, CDR2 YYREEE (reference sequence). The CDR3 runs to 14 residues. V was cut by 0 bases and J by 1 base, with 7 bases left in between. CDR3 loop: CASSLVDSQETQYF. The CDR3 DNA reads as TGTGCCAGCAGCTTGGTGGACAGCCAAGAGACCCAGTACTTC.

Details on this clone: Other DNA sequences in this sample translate to the same CDR3. This rearrangement joins TRBV18 to TRBJ2-7; D not resolved. V lost 2 bases, J lost 3 bases, and 5 bases lay in between. The CDR3 is made up of 12 amino acids. Per germline, CDR1 KGHSH and CDR2 LQKENI. Here the CDR3 DNA reads TGTGCCAGCTCACCAGGGCTCTACGAGCAGTACTTC. It is translated as CASSPGLYEQYF.

This chain uses TRBV7-3 with TRBJ2-5; the D gene is possibly TRBD1 (6 bases). Germline V lookup: CDR1 SGHTA, CDR2 FQGTGA. With 5 bases removed from V and 4 bases from J, the gap between germline ends came to 11 bases. The CDR3 runs 13 residues. CDR3 loop: CASSPDRRETQYF. In DNA form, the CDR3 reads TGTGCCAGCAGCCCCGACAGGAGAGAGACCCAGTACTTC.

The chain recombines TRBV7-8 with TRBJ1-2, with 7 positions matching TRBD1. CDR1 is SGHVS and CDR2 is FQNEAQ in the germline V gene. J was trimmed by 4 bases and V by 5 bases; bases with no gene match: 1. This CDR3 is built from 12 residues. CDR3: CASSRDSYGYTF. CDR3 in DNA: TGTGCCAGCAGCCGGGACAGCTATGGCTACACCTTC.

This chain joins TRBV5-4 and TRBJ2-3; 7 bases line up with TRBD2. The germline CDR1 and CDR2 sequences are SGHNT and YYREEE (reference sequence). Losses at the gene ends were 6 bases for V and 4 bases for J; bases not matched to a gene: 8. This CDR3 has 14 amino acids. The CDR3 loop reads CASTKASGSDTQYF. CDR3 bases: TGTGCCAGCACCAAAGCTAGCGGTTCAGATACGCAGTATTTT. Supplemented by reference TRBV5-4 and TRBJ2-3, the full variable domain reads ETGVTQSPTHLIKTRGQQVTLRCSSQSGHNTVSWYQQALGQGPQFIFQYYREEENGRGNFPPRFSGLQFPNYSSELNVNALELDDSALYLCASTKASGSDTQYFGPGTRLTVL.

The gene calls are TRBV6-2 or TRBV6-3 and TRBJ1-5; 9 bases match TRBD1. This CDR3 has 15 residues. Trimming removed 4 bases from V and 5 bases from J; junction bases left unmatched: 6. Germline V CDR1 and CDR2: MNHEY, SVGEGT. The CDR3 here is CASSFRDRADQPQHF. The CDR3 region has the DNA TGTGCCAGCAGTTTCCGGGACAGGGCGGATCAGCCCCAGCATTTT.

The rearrangement links TRBV18 to TRBJ2-2; 7 nucleotides agree with TRBD1. Germline V gives CDR1 KGHSH, CDR2 LQKENI. Trimming removed 3 bases from V and 7 bases from J; junction bases left unmatched: 8. This CDR3 is 15 amino acids long. This chain's CDR3 is CASSPLTGTVGELFF. The DNA of the CDR3 is TGTGCCAGCTCACCCCTGACAGGGACGGTCGGGGAGCTGTTTTTT.

This clone was observed a handful of times. The chain is built from TRBV6-6 and TRBJ1-2; weak D call: TRBD1 (6 bases). The germline V gene has CDR1 MNHNY and CDR2 SVGAGI (reference sequence). V lost 4 bases to trimming and J lost 2 bases, with 8 bases between them. The CDR3 sequence is 13 residues long. This CDR3 is CASSSQGNYGYTF. DNA of the CDR3: TGTGCCAGCAGTTCTCAGGGGAACTATGGCTACACCTTC.